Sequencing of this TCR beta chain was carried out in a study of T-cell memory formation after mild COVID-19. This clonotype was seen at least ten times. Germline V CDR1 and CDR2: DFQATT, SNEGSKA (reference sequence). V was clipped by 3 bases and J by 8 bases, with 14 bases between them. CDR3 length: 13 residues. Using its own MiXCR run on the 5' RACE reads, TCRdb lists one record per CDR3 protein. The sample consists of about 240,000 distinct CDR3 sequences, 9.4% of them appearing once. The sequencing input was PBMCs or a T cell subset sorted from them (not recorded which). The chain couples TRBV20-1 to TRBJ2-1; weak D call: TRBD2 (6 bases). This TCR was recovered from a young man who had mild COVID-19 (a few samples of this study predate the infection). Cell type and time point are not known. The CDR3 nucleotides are TGCAGTGCTAGTAATGGGGGGTTCGATGAGCAGTTCTTC. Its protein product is CSASNGGFDEQFF.